This entry concerns a single T cell receptor (beta chain). This sample stems from a study of blood T cell repertoires in COVID-19. Study as a whole: Samples came from the United States, Italy and Spain, spanning acute and convalescent COVID-19. PBMCs, B-cell-depleted T cells, or T cells were the source of the cDNA or gDNA that made up the material.

This CDR3 contains 16 residues. Trimming at V came to 1 base and at J to 6 bases, leaving 7 bases not matched to a gene. Germline V gene sequence: CDR1 SGHAT, CDR2 FQNNGV. As handled by the study authors: Reference gene primer amplification gave estimated nucleated cell counts. The assay was immunoSEQ multiplex PCR, and TCRdb's table has in-frame clones only and misses some. The V and J calls and clone size are taken from that table; D and trimming were inferred from the DNA. The profile shows approximately 500,000 clones, 89% of them singletons. The clonotype was recovered from a man between 18 and 35 years old with COVID-19, enrolled during active disease. Specimen: peripheral blood. V gene TRBV11-2 combines with J gene TRBJ2-4; 9 bases fit TRBD1. The CDR3 sequence: CASSLGGQGLLNIQYF. In DNA, the CDR3 is TGTGCCAGCAGCTTAGGGGGACAGGGATTGCTAAACATTCAGTACTTC.